A selection of T cell receptor beta chains follows, all from one sample in a study of cytomegalovirus exposure and HLA in healthy donors. The assay was immunoSEQ multiplex PCR, and TCRdb's table has in-frame clones only and misses some. The sample carries about 160,000 clones, 60% to 85% recorded once. The sequenced material came from PBMCs. The origin of the receptors is a woman in her thirties or forties in good health and CMV-seronegative. The CDR3 runs from the conserved cysteine through the conserved F or W. D genes are given only for firm matches. Clone size is given for some rows only: seen once, a few or many times, or a class if the clone is expanded.

v_gene	j_gene	abundance	d_gene	CDR3aa	CDR3nt
TRBV5-1	TRBJ2-7	NA	TRBD1	CASSPRTGTYEQYF	TGCGCCAGCAGCCCGAGGACAGGCACCTACGAGCAGTACTTC
TRBV5-5	TRBJ1-2	NA	TRBD1	CASSLRGTGANYGYTF	TGTGCCAGCAGCTTGAGGGGGACAGGGGCTAACTATGGCTACACCTTC
TRBV6-6	TRBJ2-3	NA	NA	CASSTPPNSYTDTQYF	TGTGCCAGCAGTACCCCTCCGAACAGCTACACAGATACGCAGTATTTT
TRBV10-2	TRBJ2-1	few	TRBD2	CASTPTSGVNEQFF	TGCGCCAGCACCCCGACTAGCGGGGTGAATGAGCAGTTCTTC
TRBV2	TRBJ2-5	few	TRBD2	CASSAGDGETQYF	TGTGCCAGCAGCGCGGGGGATGGAGAGACCCAGTACTTC
TRBV6-5	TRBJ1-2	NA	NA	CASSYSGGYGYTF	TGTGCCAGCAGTTACTCAGGGGGCTATGGCTACACCTTC
TRBV5-1	TRBJ2-1	NA	TRBD2	CASSLTSGGGYNEQFF	TGCGCCAGCAGCTTGACTAGCGGGGGCGGCTACAATGAGCAGTTCTTC
TRBV4-2	TRBJ2-3	once	NA	CASSPNTDTQYF	TGTGCCAGCAGCCCAAATACAGATACGCAGTATTTT
TRBV7-3	TRBJ2-2	NA	NA	CASSPQPENTGELFF	TGTGCCAGCAGCCCCCAACCAGAGAACACCGGGGAGCTGTTTTTT
TRBV2	TRBJ1-5	NA	NA	CASSSTAQNNQPQHF	TGTGCCAGCAGCTCGACAGCTCAAAACAATCAGCCCCAGCATTTT
TRBV7-2	TRBJ1-6	NA	NA	CASSVRAYRDPSSPLHF	TGTGCCAGCAGCGTACGAGCGTACAGGGACCCCAGTTCACCCCTCCACTTT
TRBV6-1	TRBJ2-1	NA	TRBD2	CASSEGGTSGRLEQFF	TGTGCCAGCAGTGAAGGTGGGACTAGCGGGAGGTTGGAGCAGTTCTTC
TRBV28	TRBJ1-4	NA	NA	CASTPGGWGTNEKLFF	TGTGCCAGCACCCCGGGGGGTTGGGGAACTAATGAAAAACTGTTTTTT
TRBV13	TRBJ1-1	once	TRBD1	CASSLWTGEAFF	TGTGCCAGCAGCTTATGGACAGGGGAAGCTTTCTTT
TRBV6-6	TRBJ1-2	NA	TRBD1	CASRILQGDRYTF	TGTGCCAGCAGGATCTTACAGGGGGATCGCTACACCTTC
TRBV5-1	TRBJ1-1	NA	NA	CASSGGIYNTEAFF	TGCGCCAGCAGCGGCGGGATTTATAACACTGAAGCTTTCTTT
TRBV18	TRBJ1-1	NA	NA	CASSPSRLANTEAFF	TGTGCCAGCTCACCTTCGCGGCTGGCTAACACTGAAGCTTTCTTT
TRBV5-1	TRBJ2-2	NA	TRBD1	CASSRGQANTGELFF	TGCGCCAGCAGCCGGGGACAGGCTAACACCGGGGAGCTGTTTTTT
TRBV27	TRBJ1-2	NA	NA	CARIQGANYGYTF	TGTGCCAGGATTCAGGGCGCTAACTATGGCTACACCTTC
TRBV6-1	TRBJ2-5	NA	TRBD1	CASKRTGGWETQYF	TGTGCCAGCAAGAGGACAGGGGGCTGGGAGACCCAGTACTTC
TRBV5-1	TRBJ2-7	few	NA	CASSFHRRQCRQYF	TGCGCCAGCAGCTTCCACAGGCGGCAGTGCCGGCAGTACTTC
TRBV13	TRBJ2-7	NA	NA	CASSLGLHEQYF	TGTGCCAGCAGCTTAGGCCTCCACGAGCAGTACTTC
TRBV7-8	TRBJ2-5	NA	NA	CASSPGSQETQYF	TGTGCCAGCAGCCCGGGGAGCCAAGAGACCCAGTACTTC
TRBV2	TRBJ2-7	few	NA	CASQRRNYEQYF	TGTGCCAGCCAGAGGAGGAACTACGAGCAGTACTTC
TRBV5-6	TRBJ1-1	NA	NA	CASSFGWAGVEAFF	TGTGCCAGCAGCTTTGGGTGGGCAGGGGTCGAGGCTTTCTTT
TRBV28	TRBJ2-3	NA	NA	CASSLFRGTDTQYF	TGTGCCAGCAGTTTATTCAGGGGCACAGATACGCAGTATTTT
TRBV6-1	TRBJ2-7	NA	TRBD1	CASSEVWDRVTSYEQYF	TGTGCCAGCAGTGAAGTGTGGGACAGGGTGACCTCCTACGAGCAGTACTTC
TRBV18	TRBJ1-1	NA	NA	CASSPRGQMNTEAFF	TGTGCCAGCTCACCACGTGGACAGATGAACACTGAAGCTTTCTTT
TRBV28	TRBJ1-1	NA	NA	CASSNGGSTEAFF	TGTGCCAGCAGTAATGGAGGGTCCACTGAAGCTTTCTTT
TRBV7-2	TRBJ2-1	NA	NA	CASSLKWLASGNEQFF	TGTGCCAGCAGCTTAAAGTGGCTAGCGTCGGGCAATGAGCAGTTCTTC
TRBV27	TRBJ2-1	NA	NA	CASSFGGANEQFF	TGTGCCAGCAGTTTTGGCGGGGCTAATGAGCAGTTCTTC
TRBV10-3	TRBJ1-2	NA	TRBD1	CAISESFLGTGGYTF	TGTGCCATCAGTGAGTCGTTTCTGGGGACAGGTGGCTACACCTTC
TRBV2	TRBJ1-2	NA	TRBD1	CASRIQGQTPDYGYTF	TGTGCCAGCAGGATTCAGGGACAGACACCAGATTATGGCTACACCTTC
TRBV5-1	TRBJ2-7	NA	TRBD1	CASSGTGDSEQYF	TGCGCCAGCAGCGGGACAGGGGATTCCGAGCAGTACTTC
TRBV7-9	TRBJ2-7	NA	NA	CASSLAVASYEQYF	TGTGCCAGCAGCTTAGCGGTAGCCTCCTACGAGCAGTACTTC
TRBV5-5	TRBJ2-7	NA	TRBD1	CASSLSRDRGLYEQYF	TGTGCCAGCAGCTTAAGCCGGGACAGGGGTTTATACGAGCAGTACTTC
TRBV7-6	TRBJ2-2	NA	TRBD2	CASSFSGGASTGELFF	TGTGCCAGCAGCTTTAGCGGGGGAGCGAGCACCGGGGAGCTGTTTTTT
TRBV18	TRBJ2-7	NA	NA	CASSLGHHEQYF	TGTGCCAGCTCACTGGGACATCACGAGCAGTACTTC
TRBV5-1	TRBJ2-7	NA	NA	CASSLGQRDEQYF	TGCGCCAGCAGCTTGGGACAGCGGGACGAGCAGTACTTC
TRBV5-1	TRBJ1-4	NA	NA	CASSLGSTNEKLFF	TGCGCCAGCAGCCTAGGTTCAACTAATGAAAAACTGTTTTTT
TRBV5-1	TRBJ2-5	NA	TRBD1	CASSLMTGGQETQYF	TGCGCCAGCAGCTTGATGACAGGGGGACAAGAGACCCAGTACTTC
TRBV5-1	TRBJ1-1	NA	TRBD1	CASSLNRRTGMNTEAFF	TGCGCCAGCAGCTTGAACCGGCGGACAGGAATGAACACTGAAGCTTTCTTT
TRBV6-6	TRBJ2-1	NA	TRBD1	CASRNSRQGGNEQFF	TGTGCCAGCAGGAACTCTCGACAGGGCGGGAATGAGCAGTTCTTC
TRBV9	TRBJ1-5	few	TRBD1	CASSATTGDGQPQHF	TGTGCCAGCAGCGCTACAACAGGGGATGGGCAGCCCCAGCATTTT
TRBV5-1	TRBJ2-7	NA	TRBD2	CASSPGQGGYEQYF	TGCGCCAGCAGCCCTGGGCAGGGAGGGTACGAGCAGTACTTC